This passage covers 25 T cell receptor beta chains from one sample sequenced in a study of blood T cell repertoires in COVID-19. The data were produced by immunoSEQ multiplex PCR, yet TCRdb's version contains in-frame clones alone and is incomplete. The sample contains under 300,000 clones, 90% to 95% of which appear only once. Specimen: PBMCs or T cells enriched from blood (not recorded which). These receptors were taken from a woman aged 18-29 years who had recovered from COVID-19.

The gene calls are TRBV25-1 and TRBJ1-1; D unresolved. CDR1 is MGHDK, CDR2 SYGVNS, per germline. Trimming shortened V by 6 bases and J by 1 base, and 18 bases separated the two germline ends. The CDR3 has 16 residues. DNA for the CDR3: TGTGCCAGCAGACAGACGGGTGGGAGAGCGAACACTGAAGCTTTCTTT. Translated: CASRQTGGRANTEAFF. The full variable domain, in which reference TRBV25-1 and TRBJ1-1 provide the parts outside the CDR3, is EADIYQTPRYLVIGTGKKITLECSQTMGHDKMYWYQQDPGMELHLIHYSYGVNSTEKGDLSSESTVSRIRTEHFPLTLESARPSHTSQYLCASRQTGGRANTEAFFGQGTRLTVV.

The chain joins TRBV28 to TRBJ2-1; 9 nucleotides match TRBD1. V was clipped by 1 base and J by 0 bases; unmatched bases: 10. This CDR3 comprises 19 residues. Germline lookup yields CDR1 MDHEN and CDR2 SYDVKM. CDR3 residues: CASSLLPGQGKTSYNEQFF. In DNA, the CDR3 is TGTGCCAGCAGTTTATTGCCGGGACAGGGAAAAACCTCCTACAATGAGCAGTTCTTC.

This rearrangement joins TRBV7-8 to TRBJ1-6; D is perhaps TRBD1 (5 bases). The CDR3 loop spans 17 amino acids. Germline values: CDR1 SGHVS, CDR2 FQNEAQ. Trimming shortened V by 6 bases and J by 7 bases, and 22 bases separated the two germline ends. CDR3 loop: CASSQGPPTVANSPLHF. In DNA, the CDR3 is TGTGCCAGCAGTCAAGGGCCTCCGACAGTCGCGAATTCACCCCTCCACTTT.

This chain joins TRBV2 and TRBJ1-1, with D tentatively TRBD1 (6 bases). Germline CDR1 and CDR2: SNHLY and FYNNEI. The CDR3 spans 15 residues. V shed 7 bases and J shed 0 bases, with 15 bases lying between them. For the CDR3, the DNA is TGTGCCAGCATCCAGGACGGACAGTTGAACACTGAAGCTTTCTTT. It is translated as CASIQDGQLNTEAFF.

V and J are TRBV19 and TRBJ1-2; a possible D gene is TRBD1 (5 bases). The CDR3 length is 14 residues. The germline V and J ends were trimmed by 6 bases and 8 bases, with 19 bases remaining between them. The germline V gene has CDR1 LNHDA and CDR2 SQIVND (reference sequence). The CDR3 nucleotides are TGTGCCAGTAGCCATCCGACCGACAGTCAGGGCTACACCTTC. This gives the protein CASSHPTDSQGYTF.

The chain couples TRBV7-9 to TRBJ1-3; 7 bases align to TRBD1. Germline CDR1 and CDR2: SEHNR and FQNEAQ (reference sequence). The CDR3 is 16 residues long. V dropped 2 bases and J dropped 5; count of bases not matched to a gene: 9. The CDR3 loop is CASSLWMEGARNTIYF. CDR3 DNA: TGTGCCAGCAGCTTATGGATGGAGGGGGCGCGAAACACCATATATTTT.

This chain links TRBV7-8 with TRBJ1-1; possibly TRBD1 for D (5 bases). Germline V CDR1 and CDR2: SGHVS, FQNEAQ. The CDR3 loop spans 11 amino acids. V lost 5 bases and J lost 6, with 7 bases in between. The CDR3, as DNA: TGTGCCAGCAGCAGACAGTCTGAAGCTTTCTTT. Its protein product is CASSRQSEAFF.

The rearrangement uses TRBV7-3 and TRBJ2-1, with 7 bases identical to TRBD2. The CDR3 is made up of 13 amino acids. The trim removed 4 bases at V and 6 bases at J, leaving 3 bases unmatched. Germline V lookup: CDR1 SGHTA, CDR2 FQGTGA. CDR3: CASSSGGINEQFF. The CDR3 coding sequence is TGTGCCAGCAGCTCCGGGGGGATCAATGAGCAGTTCTTC.

This chain uses TRBV21-1 with TRBJ2-5; the table's D gene call, TRBD1, was not cross checked with the DNA. TRBV21-1 is noted as a pseudogene. This CDR3 is 16 amino acids long. The CDR3 DNA follows: TGTGCCGGACCCGTCGGGACAGGGGATTATTTGGAGACCCAGTACTTC. It encodes CAGPVGTGDYLETQYF.

The rearrangement links TRBV15 to TRBJ2-2; D possibly corresponds to TRBD1 (6 bases). This CDR3 has 16 amino acids. The V gene's germline CDR1 is LNHNV and CDR2 YYDKDF (reference sequence). Deletions cut 4 bases from V and 4 bases from J, with 16 bases between. The CDR3 DNA reads as TGTGCCACCAGCAAAGACAGGTCCCGGGGCACCGGGGAGCTGTTTTTT. As protein: CATSKDRSRGTGELFF.

The chain has TRBV25-1 and TRBJ1-1; D remains unclear. The germline CDR1 and CDR2 sequences are MGHDK and SYGVNS. CDR3 length equals 13 residues. V gave up 8 bases and J gave up 5 bases, with 15 bases separating them. In DNA, the CDR3 is TGTGCCAGCGCCCACGGCGGGAGAACTGAAGCTTTCTTT. Its translation is CASAHGGRTEAFF.

A remark on this clone: Germline and junction disagree at one end, which may indicate a read error. This chain joins TRBV6-5 and TRBJ2-3, with TRBD2 identical over 9 bases. Germline CDR1 and CDR2: MNHEY and SVGAGI. The CDR3 is 15 amino acids. This CDR3 reads CVSAYTGTSSDTQYF. The CDR3 DNA follows: TGTGTCAGCGCATACACCGGGACTAGCTCAGATACGCAGTATTTT.

CDR3 DNA sequence: TGTGCCAGCAGCTTAAGGTCCCCAACAGGGGGCGTTACAGTTTACGAGCAGTACTTC. This encodes CASSLRSPTGGVTVYEQYF. V gene TRBV7-6 combines with J gene TRBJ2-7, with 9 bases matching TRBD1. The V segment lost 2 bases and the J segment 4 bases; nucleotides outside the gene matches: 18. The length of the CDR3 is 19 residues. Looked up from germline, CDR1 is SGHVS and CDR2 is FNYEAQ.

The chain combines TRBV9 with TRBJ2-3; TRBD1 matches 7 bases. This CDR3 region has 14 residues. CDR1 is SGDLS, CDR2 YYNGEE, per germline. The junction had 9 bases not matched to a gene; V was cut back by 4 bases and J by 7 bases. CDR3 nucleotides: TGTGCCAGCAGCCCACAAGGACAGGCCAATACGCAGTATTTT. As protein: CASSPQGQANTQYF.

The chain couples TRBV9 to TRBJ2-7; D might be TRBD1 (7 bases). Trimming pared 4 bases from V and 0 bases from J, leaving 14 bases between. CDR3 length: 15 amino acids. The germline V gene has CDR1 SGDLS and CDR2 YYNGEE. The CDR3 protein is CASSSWGDSSYEQYF. CDR3 in DNA: TGTGCCAGCAGCTCATGGGGGGACAGCTCCTACGAGCAGTACTTC.

The table lists this clone with a count of one. V and J are TRBV3-1 (or the pseudogene TRBV3-2) and TRBJ2-6; no clear D. The germline V gene has CDR1 LGHDT and CDR2 YNNKEL (reference sequence). V lost 0 bases, J lost 4 bases, and 16 bases lay in between. The CDR3 has 18 amino acids. The CDR3 reads CASSQDRWRPEGANVLTF. As DNA, the CDR3 is TGTGCCAGCAGCCAAGATAGGTGGCGGCCAGAAGGGGCCAACGTCCTGACTTTC.

V is TRBV7-9 and J is TRBJ2-3; 8 positions match TRBD1. V shed 4 bases and J 4 bases; nucleotides not matched to a gene: 4. This CDR3 contains 14 residues. CDR1 SEHNR and CDR2 FQNEAQ come from the germline V gene (reference sequence). The DNA of the CDR3 is TGTGCCAGCAGCTCGGACAGGGACTCAGATACGCAGTATTTT. Translated: CASSSDRDSDTQYF.

V gene TRBV4-1 combines with J gene TRBJ1-2, with D unclear. The CDR3 is 13 amino acids. Germline loops: CDR1 MGHRA, CDR2 YSYEKL. V gave up 1 base and J gave up 6 bases, with 9 bases separating them. The CDR3 loop is CASSQGLFDGYTF. Written as DNA, the CDR3 is TGCGCCAGCAGCCAAGGACTATTCGATGGCTACACCTTC.

The chain employs TRBV9 and TRBJ2-1; possibly TRBD1 for D (6 bases). Between the trimmed V and J ends, which lost 3 bases and 4 bases, there was a span of 14 bases. The CDR3 totals 15 residues. Germline loops: CDR1 SGDLS, CDR2 YYNGEE. Written as DNA, the CDR3 is TGTGCCAGCAGCGCAGGGGTCTACCCGTACAATGAGCAGTTCTTC. Its translation is CASSAGVYPYNEQFF.

The rearrangement uses TRBV28 and TRBJ1-5; TRBD1 aligns across 10 bases. V lost 6 bases, J lost 16 bases, and 12 bases stayed unmatched. The CDR3 is 13 amino acids. Germline CDR1 and CDR2: MDHEN and SYDVKM. Here the CDR3 DNA reads TGTGCCAGCAGCCGAGACAGGGGGCTGGGTAAACATTTT. Amino acid sequence: CASSRDRGLGKHF.

The V gene is TRBV28, the J gene TRBJ1-4, with unresolved D. Germline lookup yields CDR1 MDHEN and CDR2 SYDVKM. V lost 5 bases and J lost 7, with 17 bases in between. This CDR3 contains 15 residues. The CDR3 spells CASSPPLASGEKLFF. The DNA of the CDR3 is TGTGCCAGCAGTCCCCCTCTGGCTTCGGGTGAAAAACTGTTTTTT.

This clone was seen a single time. The chain recombines TRBV28 with TRBJ1-4; D uncertain. The germline V and J ends were trimmed by 2 bases and 8 bases, with 12 bases remaining between them. This CDR3 comprises 14 residues. Looked up from germline, CDR1 is MDHEN and CDR2 is SYDVKM. CDR3 nucleotides: TGTGCCAGCAGTTTAGGTCCCCGCAGGGAAAAACTGTTTTTT. It encodes CASSLGPRREKLFF.

This chain joins TRBV13 and TRBJ1-1; D possibly corresponds to TRBD1 (5 bases). The CDR3 extends over 13 amino acids. V shed 5 bases and J shed 5 bases, with 12 bases lying between them. Germline V CDR1 and CDR2: PRHDT, FYEKMQ (reference sequence). CDR3 in amino acids: CASSRRGRTEAFF. CDR3 sequence (DNA): TGTGCCAGCAGCAGGCGGGGGAGGACTGAAGCTTTCTTT.

Of note for this clone: The same CDR3 can be traced to other DNA sequences in this sample. The chain carries TRBV6-4 and TRBJ2-3; 9 positions match TRBD2. In germline, CDR1 is MRHNA, CDR2 SNTAGT. The trim removed 3 bases at V and 1 base at J, leaving 2 bases unmatched. The length of the CDR3 is 15 residues. In nucleotides, the CDR3 is TGTGCCAGCAGTGAGACTAGCGGCGGCACAGATACGCAGTATTTT. This encodes CASSETSGGTDTQYF.

The chain has TRBV10-3 and TRBJ1-5, with 7 bases aligning to TRBD1. The CDR3 has 13 residues. The germline V gene has CDR1 ENHRY and CDR2 SYGVKD. J was trimmed by 5 bases and V by 6 bases; bases with no gene match: 4. The CDR3 DNA reads as TGTGCCATCAGCGGGACAGACTATCAGCCCCAGCATTTT. It translates to CAISGTDYQPQHF.